The 12 T cell receptor beta chains reported below all come from one sample, sequenced in a study of vaccination and CD4 T cells after COVID-19. Indicated treatment: approximately 9-day PBMC culture with coronavirus spike peptide pools or control peptides (ViraFEST assay). CD4+ T cells of the unexposed donor were collected before the COVID-19 pandemic (2011-2018). An Oncomine TCR Beta short-read assay was used to sequence the DNA from cultured CD4+ T cells. Genomic DNA was taken out of cultured CD4+ T cells by extraction. TCRdb passed the PCR reads through MiXCR, listing each CDR3 protein once. Of thousands of distinct CDR3 sequences in the sample, under 40% were seen once. Their specific antigens are unknown. Sequenced sample: CD4+ T cells from blood, cultured in vitro. The receptors were gathered from a human donor in good health.

The chain carries TRBV7-2 and TRBJ2-2, with 8 nucleotides matching TRBD1. CDR3 length equals 15 residues. V lost 4 bases, J lost 7 bases, and 8 bases stayed unmatched. Germline CDR1 reads SGHTA; CDR2 reads FQGNSA. The chain's CDR3 is CASSSGSGGFGELFF. The CDR3 nucleotides read TGTGCCAGCAGCTCAGGTTCAGGGGGCTTCGGGGAGCTGTTTTTT.

In its sample, this clonotype was seen a few times. The chain combines TRBV6-2 or TRBV6-3 with TRBJ1-1, with a tentative D call TRBD1 (5 bases). Trimming took 7 bases from V and 0 from J, leaving 15 bases between them. Germline V gives CDR1 MNHEY, CDR2 SVGEGT. The CDR3 is 15 residues long. CDR3 loop: CASTLGMGLNTEAFF. Here the CDR3 DNA reads TGTGCCAGCACCTTGGGGATGGGACTGAACACTGAAGCTTTCTTT.

Only a few counts were recorded for this clonotype. The chain carries TRBV20-1 and TRBJ2-7, with TRBD2 matching over 10 bases. The CDR3 sequence is 17 residues long. The trim removed 0 bases at V and 3 bases at J, leaving 11 bases unmatched. Per germline, CDR1 DFQATT and CDR2 SNEGSKA (reference sequence). The CDR3 loop is CSARDVNSGRGLYEQYF. The CDR3 nucleotides are TGCAGTGCTAGAGATGTCAACAGCGGGAGGGGGCTCTACGAGCAGTACTTC.

The V and J genes are TRBV6-1 and TRBJ1-4, with unresolved D. CDR3 length: 14 residues. The V gene lost 6 bases and the J gene lost 8 bases, with 16 bases spanning the gap. Germline V lookup: CDR1 MNHNS, CDR2 SASEGT. CDR3 in amino acids: CASSQTQIGEKLFF. DNA for the CDR3: TGTGCCAGCAGCCAAACACAAATCGGGGAAAAACTGTTTTTT.

This clonotype was detected a few times. This rearrangement joins TRBV20-1 to TRBJ1-6, with 7 bases fitting TRBD1. This CDR3 has 16 amino acids. The V gene's germline CDR1 is DFQATT and CDR2 SNEGSKA (reference sequence). V shed 1 base, J shed 5 bases, and the junction held 8 bases outside the gene matches. DNA for the CDR3: TGCAGTGCTAGAGTTAGGAAGGGGACAGATAATTCACCCCTCCACTTT. It translates to CSARVRKGTDNSPLHF.

The gene calls are TRBV20-1 and TRBJ1-1, with TRBD1 identical over 9 bases. Per germline, CDR1 DFQATT and CDR2 SNEGSKA (reference sequence). The ends lost 3 bases at V and 4 bases at J; junction bases unmatched: 9. The CDR3 contains 15 residues. CDR3 region: CSASHPGTGSTEAFF. DNA for the CDR3: TGCAGTGCTAGCCACCCCGGGACAGGGTCCACTGAAGCTTTCTTT.

In this sample, this clonotype turned up a few times. This sequence joins TRBV6-2 or TRBV6-3 and TRBJ1-5, with D uncertain. CDR3 length: 12 amino acids. V was clipped by 5 bases and J by 6 bases, with 8 bases between them. Germline V CDR1 and CDR2: MNHEY, SVGEGT. CDR3 nucleotide sequence: TGTGCCAGCAGTGAAAGGACTCAGCCCCAGCATTTT. Its translation: CASSERTQPQHF.

V and J are TRBV19 and TRBJ1-3; TRBD1 is a possible D gene (5 bases). CDR3 length: 14 amino acids. The V and J ends lost 5 bases and 2 bases respectively, with 10 bases between them. CDR1 and CDR2 from the germline V gene are LNHDA and SQIVND (reference sequence). This chain's CDR3 is CASSRQGTGNTIYF. In DNA form, the CDR3 reads TGTGCCAGTAGTCGCCAGGGAACTGGAAACACCATATATTTT.

The CDR3 bases are TGTGCCAGCAGCCCCGGACAGTTCTACGAGCAGTACTTC. The encoded protein is CASSPGQFYEQYF. This chain connects TRBV9 to TRBJ2-7; the D gene is possibly TRBD1 (6 bases). Germline loops: CDR1 SGDLS, CDR2 YYNGEE. V gave up 4 bases and J gave up 3 bases, with 11 bases separating them. The CDR3 length is 13 residues.

The genes are TRBV5-6 and TRBJ1-1; D is unclear. Trimming stripped 3 bases from V and 0 bases from J, with 12 bases between. The CDR3 contains 15 residues. Per the germline V gene, CDR1 is SGHDT and CDR2 is YYEEEE. The CDR3 DNA reads as TGTGCCAGCAGCTCCAGAGTCGCGGTGAACACTGAAGCTTTCTTT. Its protein product is CASSSRVAVNTEAFF.

The rearrangement uses TRBV9 and TRBJ1-1; the D gene is possibly TRBD1 (5 bases). CDR3 length: 15 residues. Trimming removed 10 bases at V and 3 bases at J, with 22 bases between. The V gene's germline CDR1 is SGDLS and CDR2 YYNGEE. The CDR3 DNA reads as TGTGCCTCAAGTGAAAGGGGTGCTCACGACACTGAAGCTTTCTTT. This translates into CASSERGAHDTEAFF.

This clonotype turned up a few times. The chain links TRBV27 to TRBJ2-3; maybe TRBD2 (6 bases). Germline CDR1 reads MNHEY; CDR2 reads SMNVEV (reference sequence). V gave up 3 bases and J gave up 11 bases, with 15 bases separating them. This CDR3 contains 13 residues. This CDR3 is CASSFNSWGGQYF. The CDR3 nucleotides read TGTGCCAGCAGTTTTAACTCTTGGGGAGGGCAGTATTTT.